The present T cell receptor beta chain was sequenced within a study of cytomegalovirus exposure and HLA in healthy donors (dated by TCRdb to between 2016 and 2019). As for the study more broadly: In an earlier analysis of some 610 of the donors, around 300 Gb of sequence data and about 110 million unique TCR beta sequences from 180 million or so T cells were reported. About 320 gigabases of sequencing data and tens of millions of unique TCR sequences were included in an early release covering several hundred HLA-typed donors. Of the approximately 400 genotyped donors, over 70% fell in the genetic ancestry cluster associated with self-reported Caucasian donors. The aim of the study was to test whether cataloging public T cell receptors could identify signatures of past pathogen exposure. The study profiled the T cell repertoires of some 610 subjects by immunosequencing and related them to cytomegalovirus serostatus. Besides the first cohort of hundreds of subjects, a separate validation cohort made up of roughly 130 different subjects was used. High-throughput TCR immunosequencing, statistical association of individual TCRs with disease status, and machine learning were combined to predict cytomegalovirus infection status. In a later analysis, previously published TCR beta repertoires from hundreds of donors were re-analyzed and high-resolution HLA genotyping was added so that TCR occurrence patterns could be studied. Rather than using new phenotypic data, the later analysis identified candidate immune exposures from TCR beta sequences and from how often those sequences occurred across donors. An earlier analysis of a few hundred of the donors applied high-throughput TCR beta sequencing to assess whether each TCR beta V gene segment acted as functional or pseudogenic. Donor age, sex, ethnicity and CMV serostatus were collected together with the repertoire data. In a later genetic analysis, genome-wide SNP genotypes for about three fifths of the roughly 670 donors were used, and that subset was treated as a discovery cohort. All discovery cohort repertoires had been generated using a single sequencing platform. HLA typing included class I and class II loci at four-digit resolution. Typing coverage varied by locus: about 620-630 donors for A, B, C, DRB1 and DQB1; approximately 560 for DQA1; approximately 610 for DPA1; fewer than 480 for DPB1. Four to six DR-DQ haplotypes were handled as single units for association and clustering, since linkage in the cohort was strong. Among some 400 genotyped donors of the cohort, an average of approximately 240,000 unique TCR beta nucleotide sequences was sequenced per donor, of which 15% to 20% were non-productive.

The library relied on the immunoSEQ multiplex PCR assay. For the multiplex PCR, a mixture combining 60 forward primers for TCR Vbeta segments and 13 reverse primers for TCR Jbeta segments was used. The CDR3 region of rearranged TCR beta genes was amplified from genomic DNA with a multiplex PCR assay. Amplified TCR beta libraries were sequenced as 87-base-pair reads on the Illumina HiSeq System. In the authors' own workflow: A later analysis tallied roughly 78 million unique TCR beta chains across the 650 to 750 repertoires, and some 10 million of those chains were shared by two or more donors. A nearest-neighbor algorithm error-corrected the raw reads and collapsed the reads into unique sequences, merging closely related sequences to remove PCR and sequencing errors. Alignment of CDR3 sequences to IMGT reference sequences was used to assign V, D and J gene segments. For a sequence to be retained, a match of at least six nucleotides was required to both a V gene segment and a J gene segment. A rearrangement was called productive if the CDR3 had no stop codons and remained in frame with V and J, and every other rearrangement was called non-productive. Following IMGT convention, CDR3 was defined as the stretch from the second conserved V-encoded cysteine to the conserved J-encoded phenylalanine. Sequences without an unambiguous match to a single V gene segment were excluded from the earlier analysis of 450 to 750 of the donors. In an earlier analysis of 587 of the donors, V segments were called functional above 56.7% productive rearrangements and were called segregating when the between-donor standard deviation exceeded 5%. To diagnose cytomegalovirus status from the catalog of TCR beta chain sequences, a statistical classification framework was built. In a later analysis, V and J genes were assigned by comparing TCR nucleotide sequences against IMGT/GENE-DB human TR gene sequences. Using the TCRdist pipeline, a later analysis assigned CDR3 sequences along with most-parsimonious VDJ recombination scenarios. A later analysis defined each TCR beta chain by its CDR3 amino acid sequence plus V-gene family, and excluded reads lacking a unique V-gene family. As a way to deal with suspected cross-contamination and a sequencing artifact, a later analysis dropped 640 or so nucleotide sequences that were highly shared and had low generation probability. A later analysis calculated a clonal expansion index for each public chain from normalized within-repertoire ranks of inferred template counts. In a later analysis, generation probabilities were computed using a VDJ recombination model fitted to out-of-frame rearrangements, and the results were checked against IGoR. Hypergeometric tests were used in a later analysis to score TCR-TCR, TCR-HLA and TCR-CMV co-occurrence, with a repertoire-size bias correction applied to the TCR pairs. In a later analysis, false discovery rates were estimated by permuting HLA or CMV assignments 20 times. In a later analysis, co-occurring TCRs were grouped using DBSCAN, and TCRdist sequence similarity was added for clustering within HLA-allele-positive subsets. Repertoires with fewer than 30,000 or more than 120,000 public chains, plus five repertoires with anomalous nucleotide sharing, were excluded from co-occurrence clustering. The table was pulled from immuneACCESS by TCRdb, which kept in-frame rearrangements only. Such tables lose some clones; where checked, under half of the loss comes from unresolved V genes, and the rest has no known cause. V and J calls and clone size are given by that table; D and trimming were obtained from the DNA. The sample table shows about 190,000 clones, and approximately 86% are seen once. About 1.7% of the sample lies in the top ten.

To note about this clone: This clone's antigen is unknown. No much larger clonotype is one base removed from it; base qualities were not supplied.

What the study reported, not specific to this receptor: According to a later analysis, most CMV-associated TCR beta chains appeared to be HLA-restricted, and the HLA associations seemed to be driven largely by CMV exposure. V-gene and J-gene trimming of TCR beta chains was associated with a missense DCLRE1C variant in a later genetic analysis, and the association was replicated in an independent cohort. A cluster of highly shared sequence variants was judged likely to be a technical artifact of the sequencing pipeline. It was suggested by the authors that the approach could potentially be generalized to other disease states and immunological phenotypes. Linkage disequilibrium might explain the correlated functional status among segregating V segments, but an unknown experimental factor could not be excluded. In the study, approximately 160 TCR beta chains were listed as associated with cytomegalovirus. Most TCR sequences were observed very rarely across donors, whereas some public TCRs were present in many individuals. Specific HLA alleles were associated with 15,000 to 20,000 TCR beta sequences at a false discovery rate of 0.05 in a later analysis. Compared with the roughly 700-donor mean, donors in an Asian-associated ancestry cluster had fewer N-insertions in productive TCRs, according to a later genetic analysis. A few of the identified cytomegalovirus-associated TCR beta chains were confirmed in vitro to be specific for cytomegalovirus antigens. When HLA alleles, especially DR and DQ, strongly co-occurred, TCR associations were difficult to assign to individual alleles. Several of the top co-occurrence clusters appeared to be linked to parvovirus B19, influenza, CMV and Epstein-Barr virus, according to a later analysis. In an earlier analysis of several hundred of the donors, most TCR beta V segments were observed in productive rearrangements about 87% or about 30% of the time, broadly matching IMGT annotations. The 87-base-pair reads could not distinguish some IMGT-functional V segments, including TRBV6-2 and TRBV6-3, so those segments were excluded. Because counts were too low, roughly 17 rarely observed V segments, including chromosome 9 orphons, were left out of the earlier analysis of roughly 600 of the donors. A later analysis found that TCR association rates varied across HLA loci, with DRB1 alleles showing the most associated TCRs and HLA-C alleles the fewest. Cytomegalovirus status was reported to be diagnosed by the classifier with high specificity and sensitivity in both the original and validation cohorts. Because some donors lacked HLA typing at each locus, the association tests relied only on the typed subset. A further reported finding was that TCR beta sequences accurately predicted the HLA-A and HLA-B alleles for most subjects in the first cohort. Presence/absence analyses assumed roughly uniform sequencing depth across donors, an assumption that may not hold. Only TCR beta chains were sequenced in this cohort, and the absence of alpha or paired-chain data limited detectable features. In a later analysis, HLA-associated TCR beta chains were found to be more clonally expanded and to have lower generation probabilities than equally common non-associated chains. For the cohort, immune exposure information was limited to CMV serostatus.

The cohort was made up of about 610 healthy bone marrow donors. At the time of sampling, every cohort member was nominally healthy, though immune exposures that went unrecorded were likely present. The donor was CMV seronegative and belonged to the group of approximately 320 seronegative cohort members. A peripheral blood sample was collected from each donor, and TCR beta sequencing was performed on peripheral blood mononuclear cells. The Qiagen DNeasy Blood Extraction Kit was used to extract genomic DNA from the blood cell samples. CDR3 length: 16 amino acids, cysteine to phenylalanine. CDR3 DNA is the only sequence kept; it has 48 bases, read in frame from the first base. V was cut back by 6 bases and J by 7 bases, leaving a gap of 24 bases between them. From the germline V gene, CDR1 is MDHEN and CDR2 is SYDVKM.

The chain links TRBV28 with TRBJ1-2, with a weak D call of TRBD1 (5 bases match). This clonotype originated in a woman between 18 and 29 years old in good health and CMV-seronegative. Sequencing used PBMCs. The encoded CDR3 is CASSLISGAGHGGYTF. The bases are TGTGCCAGCAGCCTAATAAGTGGGGCAGGCCATGGTGGCTACACCTTC.